This is a list of T cell receptor beta chains from one sample in a study of blood T cell repertoires in COVID-19. Method: immunoSEQ multiplex PCR; TCRdb's copy keeps in-frame clones and lacks some. The sample has about 120,000 clones, around 90% seen once. Sequences were obtained from peripheral blood. Source of these receptors: a woman aged 45-59 years with acute or convalescent COVID-19. The CDR3 runs from the conserved cysteine through the conserved F or W. Fields, in order: CDR3 DNA, CDR3 protein, clone size, J gene, D gene, V gene. A D gene is named only where the DNA matches it firmly. Rows may omit the clone size; those that give it use once, few, many or a size class.

CDR3 DNA: TGTGCCAGCAGTTCCAGGACAGGTACCTACAATGAGCAGTTCTTC
CDR3 protein: CASSSRTGTYNEQFF
clone size: -
J gene: TRBJ2-1
D gene: TRBD1
V gene: TRBV3-1/TRBV3-2

CDR3 DNA: TGTGCCAGCAGCCCTGGGACAGGTGACAATCAGCCCCAGCATTTT
CDR3 protein: CASSPGTGDNQPQHF
clone size: -
J gene: TRBJ1-5
D gene: TRBD1
V gene: TRBV5-4

CDR3 DNA: TGTGCCAGCAGCAGGAGGTCGGCCCTAGCGGGCGCCCGCCTCAATGAGCAGTTCTTC
CDR3 protein: CASSRRSALAGARLNEQFF
clone size: -
J gene: TRBJ2-1
D gene: TRBD2
V gene: TRBV3-1/TRBV3-2

CDR3 DNA: TGTGCCAGCAGGTTGCGAATGAACACCGGGGAGCTGTTTTTT
CDR3 protein: CASRLRMNTGELFF
clone size: -
J gene: TRBJ2-2
D gene: -
V gene: TRBV21-1

CDR3 DNA: TGTGCCAGCAGCTTGGCTTGGACAGGGTCCGGAGGCTACACCTTC
CDR3 protein: CASSLAWTGSGGYTF
clone size: -
J gene: TRBJ1-2
D gene: TRBD1
V gene: TRBV5-8

CDR3 DNA: TGTGCCAGCAGTAGACAGGGAGCGGAGAAAAACATTCAGTACTTC
CDR3 protein: CASSRQGAEKNIQYF
clone size: -
J gene: TRBJ2-4
D gene: TRBD1
V gene: TRBV2

CDR3 DNA: TGTGCCAGCAGCCCGGGAGGGACACCGAACACTGAAGCTTTCTTT
CDR3 protein: CASSPGGTPNTEAFF
clone size: -
J gene: TRBJ1-1
D gene: -
V gene: TRBV3-1/TRBV3-2

CDR3 DNA: TGTGCCAGCAGCCCCAGACTAGCGGGGGACGAGCAGTACTTC
CDR3 protein: CASSPRLAGDEQYF
clone size: -
J gene: TRBJ2-7
D gene: TRBD2
V gene: TRBV13

CDR3 DNA: TGTGCCAGTAGTCGACAGGGGAGGGCCGGGGAGCTGTTTTTT
CDR3 protein: CASSRQGRAGELFF
clone size: -
J gene: TRBJ2-2
D gene: -
V gene: TRBV19

CDR3 DNA: TGCGCCAGCGGACCGACTAGCGGGGGTTTAGGAGAGACCCAGTACTTC
CDR3 protein: CASGPTSGGLGETQYF
clone size: -
J gene: TRBJ2-5
D gene: TRBD2
V gene: TRBV5-1

CDR3 DNA: TGTGCCAGCATTCCTCAGGGGGCCCCGGGTGCTTTCTTT
CDR3 protein: CASIPQGAPGAFF
clone size: -
J gene: TRBJ1-1
D gene: TRBD1
V gene: TRBV12-3/TRBV12-4

CDR3 DNA: TGTGCCAGCAGTTATGGGACAGGGGGCTCCTACAATGAGCAGTTCTTC
CDR3 protein: CASSYGTGGSYNEQFF
clone size: -
J gene: TRBJ2-1
D gene: TRBD1
V gene: TRBV7-9

CDR3 DNA: TGCGCCAGCAGCTTGGGTCGCGCAGGGCTCCCTTCCTACGAGCAGTACTTC
CDR3 protein: CASSLGRAGLPSYEQYF
clone size: -
J gene: TRBJ2-7
D gene: -
V gene: TRBV5-1

CDR3 DNA: TGTGCCAGCAGCTTAGCGTTTCGGGAGACACATGAGCAGTTCTTC
CDR3 protein: CASSLAFRETHEQFF
clone size: -
J gene: TRBJ2-1
D gene: -
V gene: TRBV7-9

CDR3 DNA: TGCGCCAGCGGCGACAGGGGAGTCGACACCGGGGAGCTGTTTTTT
CDR3 protein: CASGDRGVDTGELFF
clone size: -
J gene: TRBJ2-2
D gene: TRBD1
V gene: TRBV5-1

CDR3 DNA: TGTGCCAGCAGCTACGGAGGGCGGGCGCCCTCAGATACGCAGTATTTT
CDR3 protein: CASSYGGRAPSDTQYF
clone size: -
J gene: TRBJ2-3
D gene: -
V gene: TRBV11-2

CDR3 DNA: TGCGCCAGCAGCCAAGAGTCAGGGGGCTCGCATGAGCAGTTCTTC
CDR3 protein: CASSQESGGSHEQFF
clone size: -
J gene: TRBJ2-1
D gene: TRBD1
V gene: TRBV4-1

CDR3 DNA: TGCGCCAGCAGCCAGTCAGCGGGAGGCTCGGGAGAGACCCAGTACTTC
CDR3 protein: CASSQSAGGSGETQYF
clone size: once
J gene: TRBJ2-5
D gene: TRBD2
V gene: TRBV5-1

CDR3 DNA: TGTGCCACCAGCAGAGGGCAGCAGGGTAATGAGCAGTTCTTC
CDR3 protein: CATSRGQQGNEQFF
clone size: -
J gene: TRBJ2-1
D gene: -
V gene: TRBV15

CDR3 DNA: TGTGCCACCAGCAGAGAACAGGGGGCAGGATACGAGCAGTACTTC
CDR3 protein: CATSREQGAGYEQYF
clone size: -
J gene: TRBJ2-7
D gene: TRBD1
V gene: TRBV15

CDR3 DNA: TGTGCCAGCACCTTACAGCGGGAGGGCCTTAACGAGCAGTACTTC
CDR3 protein: CASTLQREGLNEQYF
clone size: -
J gene: TRBJ2-7
D gene: -
V gene: TRBV21-1

CDR3 DNA: TGCGCCAGCAGTCAGAGGGGAGGTTTTGAGAACACCGGGGAGCTGTTTTTT
CDR3 protein: CASSQRGGFENTGELFF
clone size: -
J gene: TRBJ2-2
D gene: -
V gene: TRBV23-1

CDR3 DNA: TGTGCCAGCAGCCTTCGAGAGACCCAGTACTTC
CDR3 protein: CASSLRETQYF
clone size: -
J gene: TRBJ2-5
D gene: -
V gene: TRBV3-1/TRBV3-2

CDR3 DNA: TGTGCCAGCAGTAAAAGTGGGCTGTTTAATTCACCCCTCCACTTT
CDR3 protein: CASSKSGLFNSPLHF
clone size: -
J gene: TRBJ1-6
D gene: -
V gene: TRBV21-1

CDR3 DNA: TGCGCCAGCAGCTTGGATCGGGGGGCGGGTGAGCAGTACTTC
CDR3 protein: CASSLDRGAGEQYF
clone size: -
J gene: TRBJ2-7
D gene: -
V gene: TRBV5-1

CDR3 DNA: TGTGCCAGCGGGTTAAGGGGGAACACCGGGGAGCTGTTTTTT
CDR3 protein: CASGLRGNTGELFF
clone size: -
J gene: TRBJ2-2
D gene: -
V gene: TRBV7-6

CDR3 DNA: TGTGCCAGTAGTATAGAGGCCGAGGAGGGCGCCGCCACCTACGAGCAGTACTTC
CDR3 protein: CASSIEAEEGAATYEQYF
clone size: medium-sized
J gene: TRBJ2-7
D gene: -
V gene: TRBV19

CDR3 DNA: TGTGCCAGCAGTGAGGGACTAGCGGCCTCCTACAATGAGCAGTTCTTC
CDR3 protein: CASSEGLAASYNEQFF
clone size: -
J gene: TRBJ2-1
D gene: TRBD2
V gene: TRBV27